This TCR beta chain was retrieved from a study of shared clonotypes between healthy human individuals. Whole-study findings and limits: Clonotype sharing across donors was expected to vary with sequencing depth.

In regard to this clone: Its target is unknown.

Clones were sequenced by immunoSEQ multiplex PCR, and TCRdb holds only the in-frame ones, with some missing. The sample lists some 650,000 clones, around 97% occurring once. This CDR3 has 15 amino acids. Germline assignment: CDR1 SGHRS and CDR2 YFSETQ. The V end was cut by 1 base, the J end by 3 bases, with 10 bases between. Sequenced input: naive CD4+ T cells sorted from blood. Indicated subset: CD45RA+ positively selected. This TCR was recovered from a woman aged 25 to 39 in good health. The rearrangement joins TRBV5-1 to TRBJ2-2; maybe TRBD1 (5 bases). The CDR3 spells CASSLSRVDTGELFF. DNA of the CDR3: TGCGCCAGCAGCTTGAGCAGGGTTGACACCGGGGAGCTGTTTTTT.